This TCR beta chain was sequenced for a study of cytomegalovirus exposure and HLA in healthy donors. General study findings and limits: Over 15,000 TCR beta sequences were associated with HLA alleles at 0.05 false discovery rate in a later analysis. For TCR beta chains, V- and J-gene trimming was later linked to a missense DCLRE1C variant.

A multiplex PCR was run with 60 Vbeta primers and 13 Jbeta primers. Clones were read by immunoSEQ multiplex PCR, and TCRdb kept only the in-frame ones, dropping some. This table holds more than 85,000 clones, roughly 83% found once. Points on this clone: Its antigen is as yet unknown.

The sample consisted of PBMCs. The origin of this receptor is a male donor in good health and CMV-seropositive.

The CDR3 DNA follows: TGTGCCAGCAGTTTCGGGACGAACACCGGGGAGCTGTTTTTT. Translation gives CASSFGTNTGELFF. This rearrangement joins TRBV6-5 to TRBJ2-2; possibly TRBD2 for D (5 bases). Germline assignment: CDR1 MNHEY and CDR2 SVGAGI. Trimming stripped 4 bases from V and 0 bases from J, with 6 bases between. The CDR3 covers 14 residues.